This T cell receptor (beta chain) was obtained from a study of blood T cell repertoires in COVID-19. This CDR3 is 16 amino acids long. Germline V CDR1 and CDR2: MGHRA, YSYEKL. V lost 0 bases and J lost 1, with 13 bases in between. TCRdb's table, derived via immunoSEQ multiplex PCR, lists solely in-frame clones and lacks some. Of roughly 100,000 clones listed, 91% are singletons. The V and J genes are TRBV4-1 and TRBJ2-7; D is uncertain. Material: peripheral blood. The TCR comes from a man aged 18 to 35 with acute or convalescent COVID-19. CDR3 protein: CASSQESAGYSYEQYF. CDR3 nucleotides: TGCGCCAGCAGCCAAGAATCGGCAGGCTATTCCTACGAGCAGTACTTC.